Sequencing of this T cell receptor (beta chain) was carried out in a study of cytomegalovirus exposure and HLA in healthy donors listed by TCRdb under 2017. In terms of the full investigation: An earlier analysis of a few hundred of the donors reported around 280 Gb of sequence data and 90 million to 120 million unique TCR beta sequences obtained from approximately 180 million T cells. In a later analysis, previously published TCR beta repertoires from 500 to 750 donors were re-analyzed and high-resolution HLA genotyping was added so that TCR occurrence patterns could be studied. Donor age, sex, ethnicity and CMV serostatus were compiled together with the repertoire data. A handful of DR-DQ haplotypes were handled as single units for association and clustering because linkage in the cohort was strong. Genome-wide SNP genotypes for about 60% of the 666 donors were used in a later genetic analysis, which treated that subset as a discovery cohort. HLA typing included class I and class II loci at four-digit resolution. The study profiled the T cell repertoires of around 700 subjects by immunosequencing and related them to cytomegalovirus serostatus. Among roughly 400 genotyped donors of the cohort, an average of approximately 220,000 unique TCR beta nucleotide sequences was sequenced per donor, of which 15% to 20% were non-productive. To predict cytomegalovirus infection status, the study combined high-throughput TCR immunosequencing, statistical association of individual TCRs with disease status, and machine learning. An earlier analysis of more than 450 of the donors used high-throughput TCR beta sequencing to judge whether each TCR beta V gene segment behaved as functional or pseudogenic. In the later analysis, no new phenotypic data were used to find candidate immune exposures; instead, reliance was placed on TCR beta sequences and their occurrence across donors. Every repertoire in the discovery cohort had been generated on one and the same sequencing platform. Of the 300 to 400 genotyped donors, around 81% fell in the genetic ancestry cluster associated with self-reported Caucasian donors. About 280 gigabases of sequencing data and around 80 million unique TCR sequences made up an early release that covered approximately 650 HLA-typed donors. The study was designed to test whether signatures of past pathogen exposure could be identified by cataloging public T cell receptors. Besides the first cohort of 550 to 750 subjects, a separate validation cohort made up of over a hundred different subjects was used. Typing coverage differed by locus: A, B, C, DRB1 and DQB1 were typed in about 620-640 donors, DQA1 in approximately 520, DPA1 in approximately 600, and DPB1 in 400 to 480.

The CDR3 runs 19 amino acids, cysteine and phenylalanine included. Just CDR3 DNA is preserved here, 57 bases in frame from base 1. V is cut by 5 bases and J by 8 bases, and the space between the germline ends is 31 bases. CDR1 and CDR2 are read off the germline V gene (reference sequence) as MNHEY and SMNVEV. The research as a whole found: Compared with the 666-donor mean, donors in an Asian-associated ancestry cluster had fewer N-insertions in productive TCRs, according to a later genetic analysis. The study gave a list of some 150 TCR beta chains associated with cytomegalovirus. In a later analysis, the rate of TCR association differed among HLA loci, with DRB1 alleles having the most associated TCRs and HLA-C alleles having the fewest. Cytomegalovirus status was reported to be diagnosed by the classifier with high specificity and sensitivity in both the original and validation cohorts. The authors suggested that the approach could potentially be generalized to other disease states and immunological phenotypes. In a later analysis, most CMV-associated TCR beta chains were found to appear HLA-restricted, with HLA associations seemingly driven largely by CMV exposure. Correlated functional status among segregating V segments might be attributable to linkage disequilibrium, but an unknown experimental factor could not be ruled out. A few of the identified cytomegalovirus-associated TCR beta chains were confirmed in vitro to be specific for cytomegalovirus antigens. Seventeen rarely observed V segments, including chromosome 9 orphons, were excluded from the earlier analysis of approximately 500 of the donors because counts were too low. Sequencing depth was assumed to be roughly uniform across donors in the presence/absence analyses, though that assumption may not hold. A cluster of highly shared sequence variants was judged likely to be a technical artifact of the sequencing pipeline. HLA typing was unavailable for some donors at each locus, so association tests used only the typed subset. In an earlier analysis of approximately 590 of the donors, most TCR beta V segments appeared in productive rearrangements about 87% or about 30% of the time, broadly matching IMGT annotations. When HLA alleles, especially DR and DQ, strongly co-occurred, TCR associations were difficult to assign to individual alleles. While some public TCRs were present in many individuals, most TCR sequences turned up only very rarely across donors. A further reported finding was that TCR beta sequences accurately predicted the HLA-A and HLA-B alleles for most subjects in the first cohort. Several of the top co-occurrence clusters appeared to be linked to parvovirus B19, influenza, CMV and Epstein-Barr virus, according to a later analysis. A later genetic analysis associated a missense DCLRE1C variant with V-gene and J-gene trimming of TCR beta chains, and an independent cohort replicated the association. Some IMGT-functional V segments, including TRBV6-2 and TRBV6-3, could not be distinguished by the 87-base-pair reads and were therefore excluded. CMV serostatus was the only immune exposure information available for the cohort. In a later analysis, some 17,000 TCR beta sequences were associated with specific HLA alleles at a false discovery rate of 0.05. Only TCR beta chains were sequenced in this cohort, and the absence of alpha or paired-chain data limited detectable features. A later analysis found that HLA-associated TCR beta chains were more clonally expanded and had lower generation probabilities than equally common non-associated chains.

On this clone itself: Its cognate antigen has yet to be identified. No clone much larger than this one lies a single base away; base qualities are absent.

Library preparation employed the immunoSEQ multiplex PCR assay. A mixture of 60 forward primers for TCR Vbeta segments and 13 reverse primers for TCR Jbeta segments was used in the multiplex PCR. The CDR3 region of rearranged TCR beta genes was amplified from genomic DNA by a multiplex PCR assay. The Illumina HiSeq System was used to sequence the amplified TCR beta libraries as 87-base-pair reads. The source study handled its data this way. In a later analysis, some 80 million unique TCR beta chains were counted across the 650 to 700 repertoires, and roughly 11 million of these chains were shared by at least two donors. Raw reads were error-corrected and collapsed into unique sequences by a nearest-neighbor algorithm in which closely related sequences were merged to remove PCR and sequencing errors. CDR3 sequences were aligned to IMGT reference sequences to assign V, D and J gene segments. For a sequence to be retained, a match of at least six nucleotides to both a V gene segment and a J gene segment was required. A rearrangement was called productive if the CDR3 had no stop codons and remained in frame with V and J, and every other rearrangement was called non-productive. CDR3 was defined according to IMGT convention as the region running from the second conserved V-encoded cysteine to the conserved J-encoded phenylalanine. In an earlier analysis of 550 to 650 of the donors, sequences lacking an unambiguous match to a single V gene segment were excluded. In an earlier analysis of more than 500 of the donors, a V segment was called functional when productive rearrangements were above 56.7%, and segregating when the standard deviation between donors exceeded 5%. A statistical classification framework was built for diagnosing cytomegalovirus status from the catalog of TCR beta chain sequences. A later analysis assigned V and J genes by comparing TCR nucleotide sequences with IMGT/GENE-DB human TR gene sequences. A later analysis assigned CDR3 sequences and most-parsimonious VDJ recombination scenarios with the TCRdist pipeline. In a later analysis, every TCR beta chain was defined by the combination of its CDR3 amino acid sequence and its V-gene family, and reads without a unique V-gene family were dropped. To address suspected cross-contamination and a sequencing artifact, a later analysis removed a few hundred highly shared, low-generation-probability nucleotide sequences. In a later analysis, a clonal expansion index was calculated for each public chain from normalized within-repertoire ranks of inferred template counts. A later analysis computed generation probabilities with a VDJ recombination model fitted to out-of-frame rearrangements, and checked the results against IGoR. In a later analysis, hypergeometric tests were used to score TCR-TCR, TCR-HLA and TCR-CMV co-occurrence, with a repertoire-size bias correction applied to TCR pairs. False discovery rates were estimated in a later analysis by permuting HLA or CMV assignments 20 times. In a later analysis, co-occurring TCRs were grouped with DBSCAN, and TCRdist sequence similarity was added when clustering was performed within HLA-allele-positive subsets. Co-occurrence clustering excluded repertoires with fewer than 30,000 or more than 120,000 public chains, plus five with anomalous nucleotide sharing. As stored in TCRdb, this immuneACCESS dataset retains in-frame rearrangements with V and J assigned. A fraction of the clones does not appear; measured against another copy, unresolved V genes explain less than half of the discrepancy, and the remainder lacks a known reason. V and J calls and clone size are given by that table; D and trimming were obtained from the DNA. This sample gives 100,000 to 150,000 clones in total; approximately 78% of them show up just once. The ten largest account for 3% to 4.5% of the sample.

The cohort comprised several hundred healthy bone marrow donors. At the time of sampling, every cohort member was nominally healthy, though immune exposures that went unrecorded were likely present. The donor was CMV seronegative and belonged to the group of over 350 seronegative cohort members. Every donor gave a peripheral blood sample, and the peripheral blood mononuclear cells from that sample were used for TCR beta sequencing. Genomic DNA was extracted from the blood cell samples with the Qiagen DNeasy Blood Extraction Kit. The origin of this receptor is a man between 40 and 49 years old in good health and CMV-seronegative. Sequenced input: PBMCs. The chain is assembled from TRBV27 and TRBJ1-3; tentative D gene TRBD1, with 5 bases matching. The DNA sequence reads TGTGCCAGCAGTCCACTTCCACCACTCACCCTGGGGCGGCGAGACACCATATATTTT. Its protein is CASSPLPPLTLGRRDTIYF.